This T cell receptor beta chain was captured by sequencing in a study of cytomegalovirus exposure and HLA in healthy donors. Produced via immunoSEQ multiplex PCR; TCRdb's table is partial and in-frame only. The sample has roughly 200,000 clones; about 89% are singletons. As regards this clone: Its antigen is as yet unknown.

General study points: Cytomegalovirus association was listed for approximately 150 TCR beta chains.

The germline V gene has CDR1 LGHNA and CDR2 YSLEER. Trimming removed 2 bases from V and 4 bases from J, with 12 bases in between. This CDR3 comprises 15 residues. Sequences were obtained from PBMCs. The sequence was obtained from a man younger than 40 in good health and CMV-seropositive. This chain connects TRBV4-3 to TRBJ2-1, with a possible D match to TRBD1 (6 bases). CDR3 region: CASSQLRTVYNEQFF. The CDR3 DNA reads TGCGCCAGCAGCCAACTACGGACAGTTTACAATGAGCAGTTCTTC.